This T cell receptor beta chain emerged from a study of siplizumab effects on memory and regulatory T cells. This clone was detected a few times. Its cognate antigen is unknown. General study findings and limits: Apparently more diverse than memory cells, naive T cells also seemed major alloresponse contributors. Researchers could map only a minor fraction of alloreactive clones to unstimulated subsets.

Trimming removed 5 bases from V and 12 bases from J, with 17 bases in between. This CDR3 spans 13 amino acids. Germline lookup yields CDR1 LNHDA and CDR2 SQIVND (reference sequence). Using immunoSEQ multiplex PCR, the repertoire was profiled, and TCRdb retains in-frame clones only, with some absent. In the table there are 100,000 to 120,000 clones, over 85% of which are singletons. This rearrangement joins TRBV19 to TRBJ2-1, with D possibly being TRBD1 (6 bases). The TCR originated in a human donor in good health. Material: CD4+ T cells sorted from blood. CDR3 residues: CASSFGTNSVQFF. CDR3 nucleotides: TGTGCCAGTAGTTTCGGGACAAACAGCGTGCAGTTCTTC.